Given below is one TCR beta chain in context. Per the original data handling: Reference gene primer amplification yielded estimated nucleated cell counts. Produced via immunoSEQ multiplex PCR; TCRdb's table is partial and in-frame only. V, J and clone size are taken as reported in that table, and D and trimming were inferred from the DNA itself. The sample lists about 220,000 clones, approximately 78% occurring once. This specimen belongs to a study of blood T cell repertoires in COVID-19. Study context: Samples came from the United States, Italy and Spain, spanning acute and convalescent COVID-19. T cells, B-cell-depleted T cells, or PBMCs supplied cDNA or gDNA.

CDR3 length: 13 residues. Germline trimming cut 4 bases from V and 1 base from J; bases unmatched to any gene: 0. Germline V lookup: CDR1 SQVTM, CDR2 ANQGSEA. This sequence originates from a woman in her 70s with COVID-19, enrolled during active disease. Sequencing was done on a sample of peripheral blood. V is TRBV29-1 and J is TRBJ2-5, with 10 bases lining up with TRBD1. CDR3 residues: CSVGQGAQETQYF. As DNA, the CDR3 is TGCAGCGTTGGACAGGGGGCCCAAGAGACCCAGTACTTC. The entire variable domain, with the rest obtained from reference TRBV29-1 and TRBJ2-5, is as follows: SAVISQKPSRDICQRGTSLTIQCQVDSQVTMMFWYRQQPGQSLTLIATANQGSEATYESGFVIDKFPISRPNLTFSTLTVSNMSPEDSSIYLCSVGQGAQETQYFGPGTRLLVL.